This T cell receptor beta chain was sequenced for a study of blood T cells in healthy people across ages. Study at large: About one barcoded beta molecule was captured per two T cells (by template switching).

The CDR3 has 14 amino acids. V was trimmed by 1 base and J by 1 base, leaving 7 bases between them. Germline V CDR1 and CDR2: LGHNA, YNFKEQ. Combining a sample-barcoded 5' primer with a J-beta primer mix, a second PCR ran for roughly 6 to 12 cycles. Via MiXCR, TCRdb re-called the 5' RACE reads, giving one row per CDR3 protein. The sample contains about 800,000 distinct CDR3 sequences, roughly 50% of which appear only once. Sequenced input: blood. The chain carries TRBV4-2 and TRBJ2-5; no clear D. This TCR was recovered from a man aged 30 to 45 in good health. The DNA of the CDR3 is TGTGCCAGCAGCCAAGTTACAGCCCAAGAGACCCAGTACTTC. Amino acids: CASSQVTAQETQYF.